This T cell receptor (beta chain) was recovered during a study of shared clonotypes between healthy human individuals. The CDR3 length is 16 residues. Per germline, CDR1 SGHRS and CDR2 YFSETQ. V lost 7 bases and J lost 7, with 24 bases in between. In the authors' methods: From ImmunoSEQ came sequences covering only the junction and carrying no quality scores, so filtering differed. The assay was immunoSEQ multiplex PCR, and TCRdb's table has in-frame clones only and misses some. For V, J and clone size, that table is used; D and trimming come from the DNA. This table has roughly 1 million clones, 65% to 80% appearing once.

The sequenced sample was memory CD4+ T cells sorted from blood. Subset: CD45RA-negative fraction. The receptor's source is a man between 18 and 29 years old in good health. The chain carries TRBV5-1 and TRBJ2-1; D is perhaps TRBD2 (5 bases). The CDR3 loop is CASDMGNYGVGNEQFF. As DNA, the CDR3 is TGCGCCAGCGACATGGGAAACTACGGGGTCGGAAATGAGCAGTTCTTC.